A selection of T cell receptor beta chains follows, all from one sample in a study of blood T cell repertoires in COVID-19. Profiled with immunoSEQ multiplex PCR; TCRdb holds only in-frame clones, not every one. The top ten clones hold under 5% of a sample with roughly 88,000 clones, about nine tenths of them seen once. Sequencing was carried out using peripheral blood. The receptors were sampled from a woman between 45 and 65 years old in a cohort sampled during active COVID-19. The CDR3 runs from the conserved cysteine through the conserved F or W. The D gene is left open where the match is weak. The size of a clone is reported for some rows only, either as once, few or many, or as a class for expanded clones.

CDR3 length,V gene,clone size,J gene,D gene,CDR3 DNA,CDR3 protein
15,TRBV2,-,TRBJ1-5,-,TGTGCCAGCAGTGAACTGGGTCTAGGCAATCAGCCCCAGCATTTT,CASSELGLGNQPQHF
13,TRBV12-3/TRBV12-4,-,TRBJ1-1,TRBD1,TGTGCCAGCAAGGGGACAGGCGGCACTGAAGCTTTCTTT,CASKGTGGTEAFF
14,TRBV3-1/TRBV3-2,-,TRBJ1-1,-,TGTGCCAGCAGCCAAGAACACCCGAACACTGAAGCTTTCTTT,CASSQEHPNTEAFF
13,TRBV5-6,-,TRBJ2-7,-,TGTGCCAGCAGCGCCATACAGAGCTACGAGCAGTACTTC,CASSAIQSYEQYF
15,TRBV27,-,TRBJ2-1,TRBD2,TGTGCCAGCAGTTTGCTAGCGGGGTGGAACAATGAGCAGTTCTTC,CASSLLAGWNNEQFF
15,TRBV6-5,-,TRBJ2-2,TRBD1,TGTGCCAGCAGTAGACAGGGGGGGAACACCGGGGAGCTGTTTTTT,CASSRQGGNTGELFF
17,TRBV5-1,once,TRBJ2-3,TRBD1,TGCGCCAGCAGCGCAGTTTGGACAGGGGATTCGTCAGATACGCAGTATTTT,CASSAVWTGDSSDTQYF
17,TRBV4-1,-,TRBJ2-2,TRBD2,TGCGCCAGCAGCCAAGGACCCCAGCTAGCGGGTACCGGGGAGCTGTTTTTT,CASSQGPQLAGTGELFF
11,TRBV20-1,few,TRBJ1-4,-,TGCAGTGCCGCAGGGAATGAAAAACTGTTTTTT,CSAAGNEKLFF
12,TRBV30,-,TRBJ1-2,-,TGTGCCTGGACGGAGGCCGGCCATGGCTACACCTTC,CAWTEAGHGYTF
14,TRBV11-2,-,TRBJ2-7,TRBD1,TGTGCCAGCAGCTGGTACAGGGGAGACTACGAGCAGTACTTC,CASSWYRGDYEQYF
15,TRBV7-6,-,TRBJ2-7,-,TGTGCCAGCAGCTTAGCCGGGCAGGGTCAGGGCGAGCAGTACTTC,CASSLAGQGQGEQYF
18,TRBV7-8,once,TRBJ2-2,TRBD2,TGTGCCAGCAGCTTAGTGGCTAGCGGGAGGGCCGGCACCGGGGAGCTGTTTTTT,CASSLVASGRAGTGELFF
14,TRBV7-7,-,TRBJ2-5,TRBD2,TGTGCTAGCAGTTATGGACTAGTGGGGGAGACCCAGTACTTC,CASSYGLVGETQYF
11,TRBV20-1,-,TRBJ2-3,TRBD2,TGCAGTGCTGGGAGGGCAGATACGCAGTATTTT,CSAGRADTQYF
15,TRBV19,-,TRBJ2-2,-,TGTGCCAGTAGTCTATTCGGCAGGTACACCGGGGAGCTGTTTTTT,CASSLFGRYTGELFF
14,TRBV30,-,TRBJ1-1,-,TGTGCCTGGAGTGTACCGGGGTTGAACACTGAAGCTTTCTTT,CAWSVPGLNTEAFF
15,TRBV24-1,-,TRBJ1-5,-,TGTGCCACCAGTGATTTGGCCCCCGAGGATCAGCCCCAGCATTTT,CATSDLAPEDQPQHF
15,TRBV19,-,TRBJ2-6,-,TGTGCCAGTAAGGGCAGGGCAACTGGGGCCAACGTCCTGACTTTC,CASKGRATGANVLTF
13,TRBV18,-,TRBJ2-5,-,TGTGCCAGCTCACCGTACACCGGGGAGACCCAGTACTTC,CASSPYTGETQYF
15,TRBV5-1,-,TRBJ1-1,-,TGCGCCAGCAGTCGCGGGGGTTCGGGGAACACTGAAGCTTTCTTT,CASSRGGSGNTEAFF
15,TRBV18,-,TRBJ2-7,TRBD2,TGTGCCAGCTCACCGGTGGAGGCGGGAGTAGGTGAGCAGTACTTC,CASSPVEAGVGEQYF
12,TRBV28,-,TRBJ1-2,-,TGTGCCAGCAGTTCCTCCGAGTATGGCTACACCTTC,CASSSSEYGYTF
12,TRBV5-1,-,TRBJ2-1,-,TGCGCCAGCAGCTTCGGAGACAGAGAGCAGTTCTTC,CASSFGDREQFF
14,TRBV18,-,TRBJ2-7,-,TGTGCCAGCTCACTAACAGGCAGCTCCTACGAGCAGTACTTC,CASSLTGSSYEQYF
14,TRBV21-1,-,TRBJ2-5,-,TGTGCCAGCAGAAAGGGGACAGGGGGAGAGACCCAGTACTTC,CASRKGTGGETQYF
12,TRBV7-2,-,TRBJ2-3,-,TGTGCCAGCAGCTACTACACAGATACGCAGTATTTT,CASSYYTDTQYF
16,TRBV25-1,-,TRBJ2-5,TRBD2,TGTGCCAGCAGTGGGGGAGAGCGGGAGTACCTAGAGACCCAGTACTTC,CASSGGEREYLETQYF
15,TRBV6-5,-,TRBJ2-1,TRBD2,TGTGCCAGCATTCGGATAGCGGGAGGAAACAATGAGCAGTTCTTC,CASIRIAGGNNEQFF
15,TRBV29-1,-,TRBJ2-3,TRBD1,TGCAGCGCAACCGCCGGGACAGATTTCACAGATACGCAGTATTTT,CSATAGTDFTDTQYF
17,TRBV7-8,-,TRBJ2-1,-,TGTGCCAGCAGCTTAGAGGCGTCGGGAAAGCCCTACAATGAGCAGTTCTTC,CASSLEASGKPYNEQFF
17,TRBV19,-,TRBJ2-4,TRBD2,TGTGCCAGTTCGGGACTAGCGGGGTCGACGGCCAAAAACATTCAGTACTTC,CASSGLAGSTAKNIQYF
18,TRBV18,-,TRBJ1-2,TRBD1,TGTGCCAGCTCACCACCGTTTGGCCGGGACAGGGAAGAGAATGGCTACACCTTC,CASSPPFGRDREENGYTF
15,TRBV2,-,TRBJ2-6,-,TGTGCCAGCCGAGGCGGTAACTCTGGGGCCAACGTCCTGACTTTC,CASRGGNSGANVLTF
15,TRBV7-6,-,TRBJ1-2,-,TGTGCCAGCAGCTTAGCCTCAGGATCTAACTATGGCTACACCTTC,CASSLASGSNYGYTF
15,TRBV6-5,-,TRBJ2-7,TRBD2,TGTGCCAGCAGTTACTCTGGTGGTGGGGGGGGCGAGCAGTACTTC,CASSYSGGGGGEQYF
14,TRBV19,once,TRBJ1-1,-,TGTGCCAGTAGTTTATCGACAGAGAACACTGAAGCTTTCTTT,CASSLSTENTEAFF
15,TRBV29-1,-,TRBJ2-1,TRBD2,TGCAGCGTTGATTCTAGCGGGGGGCTTCGCAATGAGCAGTTCTTC,CSVDSSGGLRNEQFF
17,TRBV20-1,once,TRBJ1-5,-,TGCAGTGCTAGTAGTTTTTCCAGGGGCGTTCAGAATCAGCCCCAGCATTTT,CSASSFSRGVQNQPQHF
16,TRBV9,-,TRBJ1-2,-,TGTGCCAGCAGCCTCTCCCTCTTGGAGGGAAACTATGGCTACACCTTC,CASSLSLLEGNYGYTF
12,TRBV2,-,TRBJ1-1,-,TGTGCCAGCAGGGAGCCCAACACTGAAGCTTTCTTT,CASREPNTEAFF
16,TRBV3-1/TRBV3-2,-,TRBJ2-4,-,TGTGCCAGCAGCCCTATAACGGTACTAGCCAAAAACATTCAGTACTTC,CASSPITVLAKNIQYF
13,TRBV5-6,-,TRBJ1-5,-,TGTGCCAGCAGCTTGACCGGGGATCAGCCCCAGCATTTT,CASSLTGDQPQHF
14,TRBV6-5,-,TRBJ2-4,-,TGTGCCACAGACAACAGGGTTGAGGGAAACATTCAGTACTTC,CATDNRVEGNIQYF
14,TRBV29-1,-,TRBJ2-3,TRBD2,TGCAGCGCCCCTCCGGGGGGAAGCACAGATACGCAGTATTTT,CSAPPGGSTDTQYF
14,TRBV25-1,-,TRBJ2-7,-,TGTGCCAGCAGTGAATGGGCGCGTTCCTACGAGCAGTACTTC,CASSEWARSYEQYF
15,TRBV6-5,-,TRBJ1-3,TRBD1,TGTGCCAGCAGTCCTCGGACAGGGACGCGGAACACCATATATTTT,CASSPRTGTRNTIYF
16,TRBV19,-,TRBJ2-4,-,TGTGCCAGTAGTATCCACTCGACAGGTTTGAAAAACATTCAGTACTTC,CASSIHSTGLKNIQYF
13,TRBV28,-,TRBJ2-3,-,TGTGCCAGCACTGACAAAACCACAGATACGCAGTATTTT,CASTDKTTDTQYF
15,TRBV7-9,-,TRBJ1-6,TRBD1,TGTGCCAGCAGCTTAGCAGGCAGGGGGAATTCACCCCTCCACTTT,CASSLAGRGNSPLHF